This T cell receptor beta chain was identified in a study of blood T cell repertoires in COVID-19. Unmatched junction bases numbered 11, after V lost 7 bases and J lost 5 bases. CDR3 length equals 15 residues. Per the germline V gene, CDR1 is MNHEY and CDR2 is SVGAGI. Authors' processing steps: Nucleated cell number was recorded as an estimate derived from reference gene primer amplification. The method was immunoSEQ multiplex PCR; TCRdb's version includes in-frame clones alone and lacks a portion of them. That table gives V, J and clone size, and the DNA gave D and trimming. The sample records 80,000 or so clones, under 85% being singletons.

The material sequenced was peripheral blood. The source is a human donor in a cohort sampled during active COVID-19. J is TRBJ2-5 and V is TRBV6-5, with TRBD1 matching over 9 bases. Here the CDR3 DNA reads TGTGCCAGCATTACAATGACAGGGGGTACCGAGACCCAGTACTTC. Its protein is CASITMTGGTETQYF.